This TCR beta chain came from a study of graft-versus-host responses after intestinal transplantation. A remark on this clone: Antigen: not known.

Some clones are missing from TCRdb's copy, which holds only in-frame ones; the method was immunoSEQ multiplex PCR. Seen here are about 88,000 clones, approximately 94% observed once, and the top ten hold roughly 0.18%. The CDR3 loop spans 15 amino acids. The germline V gene encodes CDR1 MNHEY and CDR2 SVGAGI. Study outcomes and limitations: Detection of GvH clones occurred in recipient marrow, and some had their first appearance in ileum or blood.

The chain recombines TRBV6-5 with TRBJ2-5; 8 bases line up with TRBD1. TRBJ2-7 matches the DNA end more closely, so the J call is doubtful. This sequence was found in a human donor who was the organ donor for an intestinal transplant. This sample comprised unstimulated CD4+ T cells sorted from spleen or lymph node cells, obtained before transplant. The CDR3 coding sequence is TGTGCCAGCAGTCAGAAAACAGGGGGAGCCTACGAGCAGTACTTC. Translated: CASSQKTGGAYEQYF.